This TCR beta chain was retrieved from a study of T cells after yellow fever vaccination. Whole-study findings and limits: Although most clonotypes did not, a small share appeared in both CD4 and CD8 compartments. A weaker but faster secondary response was observed, peaking on day 5 versus 15.

On this clonotype: Its specificity is not known.

A single record per CDR3 protein comes from TCRdb applying MiXCR to the 5' RACE reads. Among approximately 160,000 distinct CDR3 sequences listed, approximately 9.7% were seen once. This CDR3 contains 15 residues. Trimming at V came to 0 bases and at J to 7 bases, leaving 8 bases not matched to a gene. Germline-derived CDR1 and CDR2 are MGHRA and YSYEKL. This material consisted of CD8+ T cells sorted from PBMCs, taken 45 days after the yellow fever booster vaccination. The chain couples TRBV4-1 to TRBJ1-1; 7 bases align to TRBD1. This receptor was taken from a man in his late teens or twenties who received the YFV17D yellow fever vaccine. In DNA, the CDR3 is TGCGCCAGCAGCCAAGATAAGGGGGCAGGGGGTGAAGCTTTCTTT. It is translated as CASSQDKGAGGEAFF.